These T cell receptor beta chains were read from a single sample in a study of identical twins. TCRdb reprocessed the 5' RACE reads via MiXCR and lists one record per CDR3 protein. The sample holds approximately 620,000 distinct CDR3 sequences, roughly 8% seen once. The same data also went into a second study, on yellow fever vaccine responses in identical twins.

Sequencing was done on a sample of PBMCs. The source of these receptors is a woman younger than 30 in good health. Both conserved end residues are part of each CDR3. A D gene is named only where the DNA matches it firmly.

V	J	D	CDR3
TRBV7-8	TRBJ1-1	-	CASSPVGPGTEAFF
TRBV7-2	TRBJ2-5	TRBD2	CASSSQRGGKETQYF
TRBV5-1	TRBJ2-7	TRBD1	CASSYGQDSSYEQYF
TRBV7-8	TRBJ1-4	-	CASSFLLNNEKLFF
TRBV28	TRBJ2-5	TRBD2	CASSPKTRTSGSQHQETQYF
TRBV18	TRBJ2-7	TRBD1	CASSNGQGPYEQYF
TRBV27	TRBJ2-3	TRBD1	CASSLFPRDRTSTDTQYF
TRBV24-1	TRBJ2-7	TRBD1	CATGQGPSGEQYF
TRBV19	TRBJ2-7	-	CASTSDFYEQYF
TRBV20-1	TRBJ1-2	-	CSASSGVGYTF
TRBV5-6	TRBJ2-1	TRBD2	CASSFSGRAPNEQFF
TRBV6-2/TRBV6-3	TRBJ2-5	TRBD1	CASRRTGHQETQYF
TRBV11-2	TRBJ1-2	TRBD1	CASSRGQDPNYGYTF
TRBV19	TRBJ2-3	-	CASSIDAYTDTQYF